This T cell receptor (beta chain) was sequenced in a study of human T cells and chemical hapten exposure. There are many counts of this clonotype. Each CDR3 protein is one row after TCRdb ran MiXCR on the 5' RACE reads. The repertoire has around 82,000 distinct CDR3 sequences, more than 7.5% of them found once; the top ten carry around 2%. Total RNA extraction was carried out from unfractionated whole blood. CDR3 length: 15 residues. Germline CDR1 is LGHNT and CDR2 is FRNRAP. Trimming took off 0 bases at V and 3 bases at J, with 11 bases between the two ends. The source is a male donor in good health. The J gene is TRBJ1-1, the V gene TRBV12-5; D is unresolved. The CDR3 nucleotides read TGTGCTAGTGGTTTGGTCGTGGGGATGGACACTGAAGCTTTCTTT. Residues: CASGLVVGMDTEAFF.